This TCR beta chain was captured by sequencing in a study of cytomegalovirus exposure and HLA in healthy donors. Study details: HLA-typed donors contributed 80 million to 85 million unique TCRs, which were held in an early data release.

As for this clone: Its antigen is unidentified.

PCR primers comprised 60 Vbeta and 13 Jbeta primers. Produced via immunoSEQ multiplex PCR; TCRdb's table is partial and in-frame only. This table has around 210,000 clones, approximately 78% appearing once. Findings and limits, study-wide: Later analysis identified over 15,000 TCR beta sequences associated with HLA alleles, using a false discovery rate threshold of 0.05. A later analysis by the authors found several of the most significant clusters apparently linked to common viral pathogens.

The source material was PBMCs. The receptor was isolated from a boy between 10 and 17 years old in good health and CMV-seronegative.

DNA for the CDR3: TGCAGTGCTAGTGGGAGACAGGGAGCTTTCTTT. Its protein product is CSASGRQGAFF. The genes are TRBV20-1 and TRBJ1-1; 7 bases fit TRBD1. The CDR3 totals 11 residues. J was trimmed by 10 bases and V by 3 bases; bases with no gene match: 5. In germline, CDR1 is DFQATT, CDR2 SNEGSKA (reference sequence).